The rows below give T cell receptor beta chains drawn from one sample of a study of regulatory T cells in long-lasting Graves disease. MiXCR was run by TCRdb on the multiplex PCR reads, yielding one entry per CDR3 protein. This table has 200,000 to 250,000 distinct CDR3 sequences, around a fifth appearing once. The same sample was also used in a study of T cells in Graves' hyperthyroidism and ophthalmopathy.

The source was peripheral blood mononuclear cells (PBMCs), collected at new diagnosis, from a patient treated with antithyroid drugs. The receptors shown here come from a woman aged 25 to 45 with Graves disease. CDR3s include the opening cysteine and the closing phenylalanine or tryptophan. A D gene is named only where the DNA matches it firmly. The size field is filled for only some rows; it gives once, few, many or a size class.

>TRBV15|.|TRBJ2-3|17|many
TGTGCCACCAGCAGAGCCCAGGTGCCGGTGAGCACAGATACGCAGTATTTT
CATSRAQVPVSTDTQYF
>TRBV28|.|TRBJ2-7|14|many
TGTGCCAGCAGTTTACGCGGGCTTGGCTACGAGCAGTACTTC
CASSLRGLGYEQYF
>TRBV5-4|TRBD1|TRBJ2-1|14|.
TGTGCCAGCAGCCTGGACAGGGGGAGGAATGAGCAGTTCTTC
CASSLDRGRNEQFF
>TRBV5-1|.|TRBJ2-2|15|many
TGCGCCAGCAGCTTGGCACAGGGTTACACCGGGGAGCTGTTTTTT
CASSLAQGYTGELFF
>TRBV2|TRBD1|TRBJ1-2|15|many
TGTGCCAGCAGTGAAGACAGGGGACCTAACTATGGCTACACCTTC
CASSEDRGPNYGYTF
>TRBV28|.|TRBJ2-1|11|many
TGTGCCAGTCTGGGGGTCGGGGAGCAGTTCTTC
CASLGVGEQFF
>TRBV18|.|TRBJ2-7|13|many
TGTGCCAGCTCACGGGTCAGCACCTACGAGCAGTACTTC
CASSRVSTYEQYF
>TRBV11-3|TRBD1|TRBJ2-5|16|many
TGTGCCAGCAGCACAACCGGGACAGGGAATGGAGAGACCCAGTACTTC
CASSTTGTGNGETQYF
>TRBV20-1|.|TRBJ2-3|15|many
TGCAGTGGGCAGGAAGAGTTAATGGTCACAGATACGCAGTATTTT
CSGQEELMVTDTQYF
>TRBV7-8|.|TRBJ1-5|17|many
TGTGCCAGCAGCGCTAGCCGGGGGGCAGCGAGCAATCAGCCCCAGCATTTT
CASSASRGAASNQPQHF
>TRBV27|.|TRBJ2-7|11|few
TGTGCCTCGGGCCGGGATAGCGAGCAGTACTTC
CASGRDSEQYF
>TRBV30|TRBD2|TRBJ2-1|14|many
TGTGCCTGGACCCCTAGCGGCACGACCCAACTACAGTTCTTC
CAWTPSGTTQLQFF
>TRBV11-2|TRBD2|TRBJ2-1|16|.
TGTGCCAGCAGCATCGGGACTAGCGGGAGTTCCAATGAGCAGTTCTTC
CASSIGTSGSSNEQFF
>TRBV18|.|TRBJ2-3|17|.
TGTGCCAGCTCACCTCCGAGGGGGGATAGCGGCACAGGTACGCAGTATTTT
CASSPPRGDSGTGTQYF
>TRBV28|.|TRBJ1-5|16|many
TGTGCCAGCAGGATCATGGGGGTAGGGAGCAATCAGCCCCAGCATTTT
CASRIMGVGSNQPQHF
>TRBV30|.|TRBJ1-5|15|.
TGTGCCTGGAGTGTAAGCCGGGGAGGCAATCAGCCCCAGCATTTT
CAWSVSRGGNQPQHF
>TRBV18|.|TRBJ1-2|15|many
TGTGCCAGCTCACCACCCCACGTGCCTAACTATGGCTACACCTTC
CASSPPHVPNYGYTF
>TRBV30|TRBD1|TRBJ1-5|15|many
TGTGCCTGCTCTAAGGGGGCACAGAGCAATCAGCCCCAGCATTTT
CACSKGAQSNQPQHF